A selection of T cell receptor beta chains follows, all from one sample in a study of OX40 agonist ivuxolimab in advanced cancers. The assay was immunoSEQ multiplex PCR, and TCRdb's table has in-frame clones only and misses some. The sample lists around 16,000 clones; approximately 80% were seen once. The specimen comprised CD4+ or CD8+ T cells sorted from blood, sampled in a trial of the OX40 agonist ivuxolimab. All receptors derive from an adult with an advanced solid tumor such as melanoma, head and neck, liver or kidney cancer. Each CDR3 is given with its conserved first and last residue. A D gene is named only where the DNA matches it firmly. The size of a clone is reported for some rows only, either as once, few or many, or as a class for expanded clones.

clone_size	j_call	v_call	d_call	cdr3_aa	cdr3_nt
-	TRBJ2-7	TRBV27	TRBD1	CASSLTLQGVHLYEQYF	TGTGCCAGCAGTTTAACCCTACAGGGGGTCCACCTCTACGAGCAGTACTTC
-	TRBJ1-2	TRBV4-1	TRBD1	CASSGQGNGYTF	TGCGCCAGCAGCGGACAGGGGAATGGCTACACCTTC
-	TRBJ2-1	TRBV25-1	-	CASSHGSTGQFF	TGTGCCAGCAGCCACGGAAGCACAGGGCAGTTCTTC
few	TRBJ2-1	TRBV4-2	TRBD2	CASSLLAGGPDEQFF	TGTGCCAGCAGCCTCCTAGCGGGGGGGCCTGATGAGCAGTTCTTC
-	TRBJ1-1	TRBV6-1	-	CASRDSTNTEAFF	TGTGCCAGCAGAGACAGCACGAACACTGAAGCTTTCTTT
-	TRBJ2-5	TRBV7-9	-	CASSIRRQDQETQYF	TGTGCCAGCAGCATCCGAAGACAGGACCAAGAGACCCAGTACTTC
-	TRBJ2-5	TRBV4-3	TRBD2	CASSQDTGSGFVKTQYF	TGCGCCAGCAGCCAAGATACCGGTAGCGGGTTTGTGAAGACCCAGTACTTC
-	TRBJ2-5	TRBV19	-	CASSIGPHQETQYF	TGTGCCAGTAGTATAGGGCCACACCAAGAGACCCAGTACTTC
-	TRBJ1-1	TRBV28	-	CASSPTPEAFF	TGTGCCAGCAGCCCTACACCTGAAGCTTTCTTT
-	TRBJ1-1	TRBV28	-	CASSSQATEAFF	TGTGCCAGCAGCTCCCAGGCCACTGAAGCTTTCTTT
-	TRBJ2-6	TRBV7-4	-	CASSFGSSSQSRANVLTF	TGTGCCAGCAGCTTTGGGTCCAGCTCACAAAGTCGGGCCAACGTCCTGACTTTC
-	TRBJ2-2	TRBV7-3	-	CASSSPDITGELFF	TGTGCCAGCAGCTCCCCGGACATTACCGGGGAGCTGTTTTTT
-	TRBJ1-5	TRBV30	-	CAWSASHGGKGKSAQHF	TGTGCCTGGAGTGCTTCCCACGGAGGGAAGGGTAAGTCAGCCCAGCATTTT
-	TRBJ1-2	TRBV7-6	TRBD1	CASSSTGQGVSYGYTF	TGTGCCAGCAGCTCAACCGGACAGGGAGTAAGCTATGGCTACACCTTC
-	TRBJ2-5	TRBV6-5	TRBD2	CASSFGLAKQETQYF	TGTGCCAGCAGTTTCGGACTAGCGAAACAAGAGACCCAGTACTTC
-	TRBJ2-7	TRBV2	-	CASSEADSVEQYF	TGTGCCAGCAGTGAAGCAGATTCCGTCGAGCAGTACTTC
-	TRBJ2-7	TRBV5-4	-	CASSSNLQGYEQYF	TGTGCCAGCAGCTCGAACTTACAGGGTTACGAGCAGTACTTC
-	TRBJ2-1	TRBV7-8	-	CASSLGNPPYNEQFF	TGTGCCAGCAGCTTAGGGAACCCCCCTTACAATGAGCAGTTCTTC
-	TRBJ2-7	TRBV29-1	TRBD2	CSVLAGAAYEQYF	TGCAGCGTACTAGCGGGGGCCGCCTACGAGCAGTACTTC
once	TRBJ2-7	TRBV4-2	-	CASSEEGTGYEQYF	TGTGCCAGCAGCGAAGAGGGAACAGGGTACGAGCAGTACTTC
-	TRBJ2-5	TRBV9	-	CASSAYGGGPHQETQYF	TGTGCCAGCAGCGCGTATGGCGGTGGACCCCACCAAGAGACCCAGTACTTC
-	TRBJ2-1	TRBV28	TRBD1	CASSSTGDNEQFF	TGTGCCAGCAGTTCAACAGGGGACAATGAGCAGTTCTTC
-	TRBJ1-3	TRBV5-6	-	CASSSGNTIYF	TGTGCCAGCAGCTCCGGAAACACCATATATTTT
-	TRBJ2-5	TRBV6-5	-	CASSYTGTEETQYF	TGTGCCAGCAGTTACACGGGGACTGAAGAGACCCAGTACTTC
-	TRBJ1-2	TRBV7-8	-	CASSFSRRVGYGYTF	TGTGCCAGCAGCTTTTCACGCAGGGTTGGCTATGGCTACACCTTC
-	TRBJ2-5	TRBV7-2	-	CASSLEPGEETQYF	TGTGCCAGCAGCTTAGAACCGGGAGAAGAGACCCAGTACTTC
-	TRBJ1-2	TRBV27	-	CASNPRASNYGYTF	TGTGCCAGCAACCCGCGGGCGTCTAACTATGGCTACACCTTC
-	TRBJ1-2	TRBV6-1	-	CASSLEGSYGYTF	TGTGCCAGCAGTTTGGAAGGGAGCTATGGCTACACCTTC
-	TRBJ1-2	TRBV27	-	CASSFSAGRINYGYTF	TGTGCCAGCAGTTTTTCGGCGGGACGGATTAACTATGGCTACACCTTC
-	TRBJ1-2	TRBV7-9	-	CASSFREQLFGYGYTF	TGTGCCAGCAGCTTCAGGGAACAACTTTTTGGCTATGGCTACACCTTC
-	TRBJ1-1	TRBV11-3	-	CASSSPGDRTEAFF	TGTGCCAGCAGCTCACCGGGGGATAGGACTGAAGCTTTCTTT
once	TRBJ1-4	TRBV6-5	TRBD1	CASSYSTGGDEKLFF	TGTGCCAGCAGTTACAGCACAGGGGGGGATGAAAAACTGTTTTTT
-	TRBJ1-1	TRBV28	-	CASSFPLGQMGMNTEAFF	TGTGCCAGCAGTTTCCCGCTCGGCCAGATGGGTATGAACACTGAAGCTTTCTTT
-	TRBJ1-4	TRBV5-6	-	CASSWGDEKLFF	TGTGCCAGCAGCTGGGGAGATGAAAAACTGTTTTTT
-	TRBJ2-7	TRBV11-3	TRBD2	CASSPRGGVNEQYF	TGTGCCAGCAGCCCCCGGGGGGGGGTGAACGAGCAGTACTTC
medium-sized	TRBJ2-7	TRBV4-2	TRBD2	CASSQLGLAGGSLYEQYF	TGTGCCAGCAGCCAATTGGGACTAGCGGGGGGGAGTCTATACGAGCAGTACTTC
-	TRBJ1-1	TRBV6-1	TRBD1	CASSESTGDLNTEAFF	TGTGCCAGCAGTGAGTCTACAGGGGATTTGAACACTGAAGCTTTCTTT
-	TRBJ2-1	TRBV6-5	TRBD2	CASRGTSDVGNEQFF	TGTGCCAGCAGAGGGACTAGCGACGTGGGGAATGAGCAGTTCTTC
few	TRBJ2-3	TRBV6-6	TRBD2	CASSPGVAGGLDTQYF	TGTGCCAGCAGCCCAGGGGTGGCGGGGGGGTTGGATACGCAGTATTTT
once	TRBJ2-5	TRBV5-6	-	CASSLADIQETQYF	TGTGCCAGCAGCTTGGCCGACATCCAAGAGACCCAGTACTTC
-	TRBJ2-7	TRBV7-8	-	CASSPLSYEQYF	TGTGCCAGCAGCCCCCTCTCCTACGAGCAGTACTTC
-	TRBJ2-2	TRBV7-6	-	CASSFWTEGTGELFF	TGTGCCAGCAGCTTTTGGACAGAAGGCACCGGGGAGCTGTTTTTT
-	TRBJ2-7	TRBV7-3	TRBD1	CASSYRGAYEQYF	TGTGCCAGCAGCTACAGGGGGGCCTACGAGCAGTACTTC
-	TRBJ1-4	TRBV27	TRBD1	CASSSGQGGEKLFF	TGTGCCAGCAGTTCTGGACAGGGAGGGGAAAAACTGTTTTTT
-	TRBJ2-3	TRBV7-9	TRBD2	CASSSPGGSTSTDTQYF	TGTGCCAGCAGCTCGCCGGGGGGTAGCACTAGCACAGATACGCAGTATTTT
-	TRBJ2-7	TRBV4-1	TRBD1	CASSLGTGGFYEQYF	TGCGCCAGCAGCCTCGGGACAGGGGGCTTCTACGAGCAGTACTTC
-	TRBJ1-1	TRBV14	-	CASSQVLFTEAFF	TGTGCCAGCAGCCAAGTTCTCTTCACTGAAGCTTTCTTT
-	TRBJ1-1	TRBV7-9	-	CASSLGGAGWTEAFF	TGTGCCAGCAGCTTAGGGGGGGCAGGCTGGACTGAAGCTTTCTTT
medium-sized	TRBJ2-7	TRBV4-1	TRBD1	CASSLGQGLYEQYF	TGCGCCAGCAGCCTGGGACAGGGGCTCTACGAGCAGTACTTC
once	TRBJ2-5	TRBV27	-	CASSSVGGAETQYF	TGTGCCAGCAGTTCGGTGGGGGGGGCGGAGACCCAGTACTTC
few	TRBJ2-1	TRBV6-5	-	CASSLSGPPPYNEQFF	TGTGCCAGCAGTTTGTCTGGACCACCCCCGTACAATGAGCAGTTCTTC
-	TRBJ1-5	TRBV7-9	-	CASSFGNQPQHF	TGTGCCAGCAGCTTTGGTAATCAGCCCCAGCATTTT
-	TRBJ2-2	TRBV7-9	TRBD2	CASSSGLAGGNTGELFF	TGTGCCAGCAGCTCCGGACTAGCGGGGGGGAACACCGGGGAGCTGTTTTTT
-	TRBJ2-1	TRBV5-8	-	CASSLGTWEGSYNEQFF	TGTGCCAGCAGCTTGGGTACTTGGGAAGGATCCTACAATGAGCAGTTCTTC